Listed below are T cell receptor beta chains from one sample, sequenced in a study of read filtering for tumor transcriptome and immune sequencing. MiXCR was run by TCRdb on the reads, yielding one entry per CDR3 protein. Found here are 75,000 to 95,000 distinct CDR3 sequences, around a fifth of them singletons; the top ten hold 9.5% to 12%. The sample taken for sequencing was a population of CD138-negative cells sorted from bone marrow. The receptors come from a donor at least 40 years old with multiple myeloma. CDR3s include the opening cysteine and the closing phenylalanine or tryptophan. A D gene is named only where the DNA matches it firmly. Rows give clone size only sometimes, using once, few, many, or a class for an expanded clone.

j_call d_call clone_size v_call cdr3_aa cdr3_nt
TRBJ2-3 . many TRBV28 CASSLSYRDATDTQYF TGTGCCAGCAGTTTATCTTACCGGGACGCCACAGATACGCAGTATTTT
TRBJ1-1 . . TRBV7-9 CASSLGGNPEAFF TGTGCCAGCAGCTTAGGGGGGAATCCTGAAGCTTTCTTT
TRBJ1-1 . many TRBV5-1 CASSFQGFDTEAFF TGCGCCAGCAGCTTCCAGGGGTTCGACACTGAAGCTTTCTTT
TRBJ2-7 TRBD2 few TRBV7-2 CASSPGTSGGYYEQYF TGTGCCAGCAGCCCCGGGACTAGCGGGGGGTATTACGAGCAGTACTTC
TRBJ2-5 . few TRBV29-1 CSVEGVGETQYF TGCAGCGTTGAAGGAGTAGGGGAGACCCAGTACTTC
TRBJ1-4 . . TRBV20-1 CSARLGRETNEKLFF TGCAGTGCTAGACTGGGGAGGGAGACTAATGAAAAACTGTTTTTT
TRBJ1-5 TRBD1 . TRBV18 CASSPRRDRVQPQHF TGTGCCAGCTCTCCCAGGAGGGACAGGGTTCAGCCCCAGCATTTT
TRBJ2-7 TRBD2 many TRBV6-5 CASSYYRTSGGSMSYEQYF TGTGCCAGCAGTTACTACAGGACTAGCGGGGGGTCGATGTCCTACGAGCAGTACTTC
TRBJ1-3 . many TRBV12-3/TRBV12-4 CASSPRGTSGNTIYF TGTGCCAGCAGCCCTCGAGGGACCTCTGGAAACACCATATATTTT
TRBJ2-2 TRBD2 many TRBV2 CASSAAGVGELFF TGTGCCAGCAGTGCGGCGGGGGTCGGGGAGCTGTTTTTT
TRBJ1-3 . . TRBV3-1 CASSQDWGIPGNTIYF TGTGCCAGCAGCCAAGATTGGGGTATTCCTGGAAACACCATATATTTT
TRBJ2-2 . many TRBV2 CASRLTRGNTGELFF TGTGCCAGCAGGCTGACACGGGGGAACACCGGGGAGCTGTTTTTT
TRBJ2-2 . many TRBV5-1 CASSWSTRELFF TGCGCCAGCAGCTGGTCTACCCGGGAGCTGTTTTTT
TRBJ2-3 . many TRBV7-9 CASSFIVVYESDTQYF TGTGCCAGCAGCTTTATCGTCGTCTATGAAAGTGATACGCAGTATTTT
TRBJ2-1 TRBD2 many TRBV2 CASRGLADYNEQFF TGTGCCAGCAGGGGGCTAGCGGATTACAATGAGCAGTTCTTC
TRBJ1-1 . many TRBV4-1 CASSQAPNTEAFF TGCGCCAGCAGCCAAGCACCGAACACTGAAGCTTTCTTT
TRBJ2-1 . many TRBV28 CASSLIRNEQFF TGTGCCAGCAGTCTGATCCGCAATGAGCAGTTCTTC
TRBJ1-1 . many TRBV7-9 CASKWGNMNTEAFF TGTGCCAGCAAATGGGGAAATATGAACACTGAAGCTTTCTTT
TRBJ2-3 . . TRBV27 CASSLGGMKDTQYF TGTGCCAGCAGTTTAGGCGGGATGAAGGATACGCAGTATTTT
TRBJ2-1 TRBD2 many TRBV3-1 CASSQDGRGAYNEQFF TGTGCCAGCAGCCAAGACGGACGGGGGGCCTACAATGAGCAGTTCTTC
TRBJ1-2 TRBD1 . TRBV28 CASTLTGPYGYTF TGTGCCAGCACTCTGACAGGGCCCTATGGCTACACCTTT
TRBJ1-2 . many TRBV5-1 CASSSLGSGDGYTF TGCGCCAGCAGCTCCCTCGGGTCCGGGGATGGCTACACCTTC
TRBJ2-2 . many TRBV2 CASSEALTVNTGELFF TGTGCCAGCAGTGAAGCGCTTACAGTGAACACCGGGGAGCTGTTTTTT
TRBJ2-7 . few TRBV6-6 CAIGDITYEQYF TGTGCTATCGGGGACATCACCTACGAGCAGTACTTC
TRBJ2-7 . many TRBV7-9 CASSPQWGHEQYF TGTGCCAGCAGCCCTCAGTGGGGTCACGAGCAGTACTTC
TRBJ2-5 . many TRBV28 CASSEGRPAAETQYF TGTGCCAGCAGTGAGGGACGGCCCGCGGCAGAGACCCAGTACTTC
TRBJ2-3 TRBD2 few TRBV5-4 CASSLGVAGTRVDTQYF TGTGCCAGCAGCTTGGGGGTAGCGGGGACTCGGGTAGATACGCAGTATTTT
TRBJ1-1 . many TRBV7-8 CASSYLGGPMNTEAFF TGTGCCAGCAGCTATCTTGGGGGCCCGATGAACACTGAAGCTTTCTTT
TRBJ2-5 . many TRBV29-1 CSVGGFQETQYF TGCAGCGTTGGGGGTTTCCAAGAGACCCAGTACTTC
TRBJ2-7 TRBD1 many TRBV6-5 CASSGTGTGTYEQYF TGTGCCAGCAGCGGTACCGGGACAGGAACCTACGAGCAGTACTTC
TRBJ2-5 TRBD2 many TRBV5-1 CASSLALAGVQETQYF TGCGCCAGCAGCTTGGCTTTAGCGGGAGTTCAAGAGACCCAGTACTTC
TRBJ1-1 . many TRBV2 CASSGLSAGEAFF TGTGCCAGCAGTGGACTCTCGGCCGGAGAAGCTTTCTTT
TRBJ2-1 . many TRBV2 CASSETGGWDEQFF TGTGCCAGCAGTGAAACGGGGGGCTGGGATGAGCAGTTCTTC
TRBJ2-5 TRBD1 many TRBV29-1 CSVGPGQGGETQYF TGCAGCGTCGGTCCGGGACAGGGGGGAGAGACCCAGTACTTC
TRBJ2-2 . many TRBV7-9 CASSLEVGELFF TGTGCCAGCAGTCTTGAGGTCGGGGAGCTGTTTTTT
TRBJ2-4 . few TRBV19 CASSKIGQGNIQYF TGTGCCAGTAGTAAAATCGGGCAGGGGAACATTCAGTACTTC
TRBJ1-1 . . TRBV7-6 CASSLRAGSNTEAFF TGTGCCAGCAGCTTACGGGCAGGGTCGAACACTGAAGCTTTCTTT
TRBJ2-5 TRBD1 . TRBV12-3/TRBV12-4 CASGRQGAQETQYF TGTGCCAGCGGAAGACAGGGGGCCCAAGAGACCCAGTACTTC
TRBJ2-1 . many TRBV7-9 CASSARQDNEQFF TGTGCCAGCAGCGCTAGACAAGACAATGAGCAGTTCTTC
TRBJ2-3 . few TRBV11-2 CASSLLFDTQYF TGTGCCAGCAGCTTACTATTCGATACGCAGTATTTT
TRBJ1-6 TRBD1 many TRBV12-3/TRBV12-4 CASTAQGYSPLHF TGTGCCAGCACTGCACAGGGGTATTCACCCCTCCACTTT
TRBJ1-1 TRBD1 few TRBV28 CASSGTGLGNTEAFF TGTGCCAGCAGTGGGACAGGGTTGGGGAACACTGAAGCTTTCTTT
TRBJ2-2 TRBD1 many TRBV2 CASRETGASTGELFF TGTGCCAGCAGAGAGACAGGGGCGAGCACCGGGGAGCTGTTTTTT
TRBJ2-7 . many TRBV20-1 CSAEQGNPEQYF TGCAGTGCTGAACAGGGAAACCCCGAGCAGTACTTC
TRBJ1-2 . few TRBV12-3/TRBV12-4 CASSLGTRGYGYTF TGTGCCAGCAGTTTAGGGACCAGGGGTTATGGCTACACCTTC
TRBJ2-1 . many TRBV20-1 CSAQSRNNNEQFF TGCAGTGCCCAAAGTCGTAATAACAATGAGCAGTTCTTC
TRBJ2-3 . many TRBV20-1 CSARDRKLSADTQYF TGCAGTGCTAGAGATAGAAAACTTAGTGCGGATACGCAGTATTTT
TRBJ2-7 . many TRBV5-1 CASSLEIGDYEQYF TGCGCCAGCAGCTTGGAAATAGGGGATTACGAGCAGTACTTC
TRBJ2-5 . once TRBV6-5 CASSGHSGRESQYF TGTGCCAGCAGCGGCCACAGTGGAAGAGAGAGCCAGTACTTC
TRBJ1-4 . few TRBV29-1 CSVAEPATNEKLFF TGCAGCGTTGCGGAGCCTGCAACTAATGAAAAACTGTTTTTT
TRBJ1-1 . . TRBV7-9 CASSSTGIMNTEAFF TGTGCCAGCAGCTCCACGGGTATAATGAACACTGAAGCTTTCTTT
TRBJ1-5 . few TRBV6-6 CASTQRTENQPQHF TGTGCCAGCACCCAGAGGACGGAAAATCAGCCCCAGCATTTT
TRBJ1-1 . once TRBV29-1 CSVIRYNRLNTGAFF TGCAGCGTTATTCGGTATAACAGGTTGAACACTGGAGCTTTCTTT
TRBJ2-3 TRBD2 many TRBV4-1 CASSQGAGGGTDTQYF TGCGCCAGCAGCCAAGGAGCGGGGGGGGGCACAGATACGCAGTATTTT
TRBJ1-2 . many TRBV28 CASSSRDYGYTF TGTGCCAGCAGTAGCCGCGACTATGGCTACACCTTC
TRBJ2-7 . few TRBV12-3/TRBV12-4 CASSTTIYEQYF TGTGCCAGCAGTACGACGATCTACGAGCAGTACTTC
TRBJ2-7 . . TRBV30 CAWRRQGHSYEQYF TGTGCCTGGAGAAGGCAGGGTCACTCCTACGAGCAGTACTTC